The 25 T cell receptor beta chains below come from one sample, sequenced in a study of T-cell reconstitution after alpha-beta-depleted transplantation in children. The library targeted TCRbeta and was prepared with unique molecular identifiers. TCRdb recomputed calls from the PCR reads with MiXCR, one row per CDR3 protein. This repertoire shows some 500,000 distinct CDR3 sequences, about 18% found once; its top ten account for roughly 3.3%. The specimen comprised PBMCs from the stem cell graft donor, sampled from the stem cell graft. These receptors were collected from a human donor who donated a stem cell graft to a child with acute lymphoblastic leukemia.

Ten or more counts support this clonotype. CDR3 amino acids: CASSLTRGAYEQYF. The CDR3 DNA is TGCGCCAGCAGCTTGACCAGGGGAGCCTACGAGCAGTACTTC. This rearrangement joins TRBV5-1 to TRBJ2-7; a weak D match, TRBD1 (6 bases). The CDR3 sequence is 14 residues long. Germline CDR1 is SGHRS and CDR2 is YFSETQ. Deletions cut 1 base from V and 2 bases from J, with 10 bases between.

The CDR3, as DNA: TGTGCCAGCAGCTCAAGGGACCAGGATCCTTACAATGAGCAGTTCTTC. Protein product: CASSSRDQDPYNEQFF. The chain uses TRBV7-9 and TRBJ2-1; D may match TRBD1 or TRBD2 (5 bases each). Germline-derived CDR1 and CDR2 are SEHNR and FQNEAQ (reference sequence). There are 16 residues in the CDR3. V was pared by 4 bases and J by 4 bases, with 17 bases between.

The chain combines TRBV30 with TRBJ1-5; D is possibly TRBD1 (5 bases). There are 14 residues in the CDR3. The V end was cut by 3 bases, the J end by 0 bases, with 9 bases between. CDR1 and CDR2 (germline): GTSNPN, SVGIG (reference sequence). CDR3 nucleotide sequence: TGTGCCTGGAGCAGGGCTAATAGCAATCAGCCCCAGCATTTT. Translation gives CAWSRANSNQPQHF. The full variable domain, in which reference TRBV30 and TRBJ1-5 provide the parts outside the CDR3, is SQTIHQWPATLVQPVGSPLSLECTVEGTSNPNLYWYRQAAGRGLQLLFYSVGIGQISSEVPQNLSASRPQDRQFILSSKKLLLSDSGFYLCAWSRANSNQPQHFGDGTRLSIL.

This clonotype was seen more than once but under ten times. This sequence joins TRBV5-1 and TRBJ1-2, with a weak D call TRBD1 (5 bases). V gave up 0 bases and J gave up 4 bases, with 7 bases separating them. The germline CDR1 and CDR2 sequences are SGHRS and YFSETQ. The CDR3 loop spans 13 amino acids. Here the CDR3 DNA reads TGCGCCAGCAGCTTGGACAGGACCTATGGCTACACCTTC. Amino acid sequence: CASSLDRTYGYTF.

This clonotype has just a few counts. The chain uses TRBV7-6 and TRBJ2-7; D ambiguous. Germline-derived CDR1 and CDR2 are SGHVS and FNYEAQ. The CDR3 contains 14 residues. Deletions cut 3 bases from V and 5 bases from J, with 14 bases between. CDR3: CASSLAPSVHEQYF. CDR3 in DNA: TGTGCCAGCAGCTTGGCCCCCTCCGTACACGAGCAGTACTTC.

The V call is TRBV5-6, the J call TRBJ2-3; TRBD1 matches at 7 bases. The junction had 5 bases not matched to a gene; V was cut back by 2 bases and J by 2 bases. Per germline, CDR1 SGHDT and CDR2 YYEEEE. The CDR3 has 15 amino acids. CDR3 loop: CASSFKGTVTDTQYF. CDR3 nucleotides: TGTGCCAGCAGCTTCAAAGGGACAGTCACAGATACGCAGTATTTT.

The chain has TRBV15 and TRBJ2-7; 7 positions match TRBD1. This CDR3 is built from 16 residues. Germline lookup yields CDR1 LNHNV and CDR2 YYDKDF (reference sequence). The V segment lost 1 base and the J segment 5 bases; nucleotides outside the gene matches: 11. CDR3 in amino acids: CATSRVPGGWEDEQYF. The DNA of the CDR3 is TGTGCCACCAGCAGAGTTCCAGGGGGTTGGGAAGACGAGCAGTACTTC.

The V call is TRBV3-1, the J call TRBJ2-4, with TRBD1 matching over 8 bases. The J segment lost 0 bases and the V segment lost 4 bases, leaving 14 bases of the junction unmatched. Germline values: CDR1 LGHDT, CDR2 YNNKEL (reference sequence). The CDR3 is 19 residues long. CDR3 sequence reads: CASSPRGRGLVVAKNIQYF. CDR3 DNA sequence: TGTGCCAGCAGCCCCCGTGGCAGGGGGCTTGTGGTAGCCAAAAACATTCAGTACTTC.

The CDR3 loop reads CASTERGNEQFF. DNA for the CDR3: TGTGCCAGCACCGAGCGGGGCAATGAGCAGTTCTTC. V gene TRBV27 combines with J gene TRBJ2-1, with 7 positions matching TRBD2. The germline CDR1 and CDR2 sequences are MNHEY and SMNVEV (reference sequence). With 7 bases clipped from V and 6 bases from J, the junction kept 3 bases outside the gene matches. This CDR3 is 12 amino acids long.

A few counts support this clonotype. V and J are TRBV5-1 and TRBJ2-1; TRBD2 aligns across 9 bases. In germline, CDR1 is SGHRS, CDR2 YFSETQ. The CDR3 length is 15 residues. Trimming at V came to 8 bases and at J to 4 bases, leaving 10 bases not matched to a gene. The chain's CDR3 is CASNLLAGTYNEQFF. The CDR3 DNA follows: TGCGCCAGTAACCTCCTAGCGGGAACGTACAATGAGCAGTTCTTC.

A few counts support this clonotype. The chain recombines TRBV27 with TRBJ2-5; 7 nucleotides align to TRBD1. Germline CDR1 and CDR2: MNHEY and SMNVEV (reference sequence). CDR3 length equals 14 residues. The V gene end was trimmed by 5 bases and the J gene end by 3 bases; junction bases not matched to a gene: 6. The CDR3 spells CASSTGTAKETQYF. The DNA for the CDR3 is TGTGCCAGCAGTACCGGGACAGCAAAAGAGACCCAGTACTTC.

This clonotype appeared a few times. The chain links TRBV20-1 to TRBJ1-1; TRBD1 might be the D (5 bases). The germline V gene has CDR1 DFQATT and CDR2 SNEGSKA (reference sequence). This CDR3 comprises 11 residues. V lost 6 bases and J lost 6, with 11 bases in between. CDR3 in DNA: TGCAGTGCCCCGGTGGGGGCTGAAGCTTTCTTT. Translation: CSAPVGAEAFF.

This clonotype was counted a few times. This chain connects TRBV9 to TRBJ2-5; 7 nucleotides align to TRBD1. The V segment lost 3 bases and the J segment 3 bases; nucleotides outside the gene matches: 2. Germline values: CDR1 SGDLS, CDR2 YYNGEE. This CDR3 comprises 13 residues. CDR3 sequence (DNA): TGTGCCAGCAGCGCTGGGACAGAAGAGACCCAGTACTTC. Translation gives CASSAGTEETQYF.

This clonotype was counted ten times or more. The genes are TRBV18 and TRBJ2-4; D uncertain. Trimming removed 3 bases from V and 3 bases from J, with 15 bases in between. This CDR3 region has 16 residues. Germline CDR1 reads KGHSH; CDR2 reads LQKENI. For the CDR3, the DNA is TGTGCCAGCTCACCTAGTGCCGGAGCCCTCAAAAACATTCAGTACTTC. This sequence encodes CASSPSAGALKNIQYF.

This clonotype was counted only a few times. The chain has TRBV20-1 and TRBJ2-7, with 9 bases fitting TRBD2. Losses at the gene ends were 5 bases for V and 5 bases for J; bases not matched to a gene: 16. Germline CDR1 and CDR2: DFQATT and SNEGSKA (reference sequence). This CDR3 has 16 residues. The chain's CDR3 is CSAPPRIAGAAHEQYF. The CDR3 DNA sequence: TGCAGTGCTCCCCCTAGGATAGCGGGAGCGGCCCACGAGCAGTACTTC.

V gene TRBV29-1 combines with J gene TRBJ2-7, with unresolved D. The germline CDR1 and CDR2 sequences are SQVTM and ANQGSEA. Trimming cost V 6 bases and J 5 bases, with 14 bases left between them. This CDR3 contains 12 residues. CDR3 loop: CSVVRATNEQYF. Here the CDR3 DNA reads TGCAGCGTCGTCCGGGCCACTAACGAGCAGTACTTC.

This clonotype has only a few counts. This chain links TRBV10-3 with TRBJ1-6; D ambiguous. The V gene's germline CDR1 is ENHRY and CDR2 SYGVKD. Trimming removed 0 bases at V and 8 bases at J, with 11 bases between. CDR3 length equals 15 residues. The DNA for the CDR3 is TGTGCCATCAGTGAGTCGAAGGCGGGCTATTCACCCCTCCACTTT. Translation gives CAISESKAGYSPLHF.

This clonotype was seen once. This sequence joins TRBV27 and TRBJ2-1; D is perhaps TRBD1 (5 bases). The V end lost 3 bases, the J end lost 6 bases, and 15 bases lay between the germline ends. Germline CDR1 is MNHEY and CDR2 is SMNVEV (reference sequence). This CDR3 has 15 amino acids. CDR3 bases: TGTGCCAGCAGTTTTAGACTCGAAGGGGCCAATGAGCAGTTCTTC. Translating it yields CASSFRLEGANEQFF.

Only a few counts were recorded for this clonotype. The chain is built from TRBV5-1 and TRBJ2-5, with 9 bases aligning to TRBD1. The V gene end was trimmed by 4 bases and the J gene end by 4 bases; junction bases not matched to a gene: 14. This CDR3 region has 17 residues. The germline V gene encodes CDR1 SGHRS and CDR2 YFSETQ. The CDR3 DNA follows: TGCGCCAGCAGCCCTTACCTCCGGGACAGGGTTGGAGAGACCCAGTACTTC. Translating gives CASSPYLRDRVGETQYF. Full variable domain (missing parts from reference TRBV5-1 and TRBJ2-5): KAGVTQTPRYLIKTRGQQVTLSCSPISGHRSVSWYQQTPGQGLQFLFEYFSETQRNKGNFPGRFSGRQFSNSRSEMNVSTLELGDSALYLCASSPYLRDRVGETQYFGPGTRLLVL.

The gene calls are TRBV14 and TRBJ2-1; 10 bases are a match to TRBD1. Germline values: CDR1 SGHDN, CDR2 FVKESK. V shed 5 bases and J 2 bases; nucleotides not matched to a gene: 12. The CDR3 is 18 amino acids. The CDR3: CASSSGQGVVLTYNEQFF. CDR3 sequence (DNA): TGTGCCAGCAGCTCCGGACAGGGGGTGGTTTTGACCTACAATGAGCAGTTCTTC.

The chain carries TRBV5-6 and TRBJ2-6; no clear D gene. CDR3 length: 16 amino acids. The germline V and J ends were trimmed by 2 bases and 4 bases, with 13 bases remaining between them. The germline V gene encodes CDR1 SGHDT and CDR2 YYEEEE. The CDR3 DNA reads as TGTGCCAGCAGCTTATGGCTCCCTCTCGGGGCCAACGTCCTGACTTTC. It yields the protein CASSLWLPLGANVLTF.

This clonotype was found a few times. The chain couples TRBV7-6 to TRBJ1-6; D is unclear. The germline V gene has CDR1 SGHVS and CDR2 FNYEAQ. The CDR3 runs to 13 residues. Trimming removed 3 bases from V and 10 bases from J, with 10 bases in between. CDR3 bases: TGTGCCAGCAGCTTTGAAATGGCCTCACCCCTCCACTTT. This sequence encodes CASSFEMASPLHF.

The chain uses TRBV5-1 and TRBJ2-5, with TRBD2 matching over 12 bases. The CDR3 length is 16 residues. Germline CDR1 and CDR2: SGHRS and YFSETQ. After removal of 4 bases from V and 5 bases from J, the junction contained 9 bases not matched to a gene. The CDR3 bases are TGCGCCAGCAGCACGGGACTAGCGGGTCTGCCGGAGACCCAGTACTTC. This translates into CASSTGLAGLPETQYF.

This clonotype was observed a handful of times. This rearrangement joins TRBV4-1 to TRBJ2-7; 8 bases are shared with TRBD1. J lost 4 bases, V lost 4 bases, and 6 bases had no gene match. From germline, CDR1 is MGHRA and CDR2 YSYEKL. The CDR3 is 14 amino acids. The CDR3 DNA reads as TGCGCCAGCAGCCCAAAGACAGGGGTTTACGAGCAGTACTTC. It encodes CASSPKTGVYEQYF.

The chain recombines TRBV12-5 with TRBJ2-7; D uncertain. This CDR3 has 13 amino acids. The V gene's germline CDR1 is LGHNT and CDR2 FRNRAP. The V end was cut by 7 bases, the J end by 1 base, with 11 bases between. The CDR3 DNA sequence: TGTGCTAGTGCCGCGGACGGATCCTACGAGCAGTACTTC. Residues: CASAADGSYEQYF.